Below, 15 T cell receptor beta chains from the same sample are listed, as sequenced in a study of patients and donors after allogeneic stem cell transplantation. TCRdb itself ran the RT-PCR reads through MiXCR, one entry per CDR3 protein. This sample has 150,000 to 200,000 distinct CDR3 sequences, with about 30% found just once. Sequenced material: blood, either unsorted or a sorted T cell fraction (not recorded which). The receptors derive from a human donor who was either an allogeneic HSCT recipient or a stem cell or donor lymphocyte infusion donor (not recorded which). It is not recorded whose cells these are; they may come from a transplant donor.

This clonotype was seen more than once but under ten times. The rearrangement joins TRBV6-5 to TRBJ2-7, with D tentatively TRBD1 (5 bases). This CDR3 has 14 amino acids. V shed 2 bases and J shed 5 bases, with 13 bases lying between them. Germline-derived CDR1 and CDR2 are MNHEY and SVGAGI. CDR3 nucleotides: TGTGCCAGCAGTTACCGCCCAGGGATGGACGAGCAGTACTTC. This sequence encodes CASSYRPGMDEQYF.

This clonotype occurred many times. This sequence joins TRBV28 and TRBJ1-3; D is unclear. The CDR3 runs 11 residues. The germline V gene encodes CDR1 MDHEN and CDR2 SYDVKM. V was trimmed by 5 bases and J by 7 bases, leaving 6 bases between them. CDR3: CASSQRNTIYF. For the CDR3, the DNA is TGTGCCAGCAGTCAGAGGAACACCATATATTTT.

This clonotype was found once. The V gene is TRBV20-1, the J gene TRBJ2-2; 8 nucleotides line up with TRBD1. V was clipped by 3 bases and J by 5 bases; unmatched bases: 5. CDR1 and CDR2 (germline): DFQATT, SNEGSKA (reference sequence). This CDR3 spans 14 amino acids. DNA for the CDR3: TGCAGTGCTAGGCGGACAGGGTCGACCGGGGAGCTGTTTTTT. Amino acids: CSARRTGSTGELFF.

The table lists this clonotype with a few counts. The chain carries TRBV6-7 and TRBJ2-3, with D perhaps matching TRBD1 or TRBD2 (5 bases each). TRBV6-7 counts as an open reading frame of uncertain function. CDR3 length: 11 residues. V lost 8 bases and J lost 6, with 9 bases in between. CDR3 sequence: CASLEGDTQYF. The CDR3 DNA follows: TGTGCCAGCCTAGAGGGGGATACGCAGTATTTT.

The rearrangement links TRBV4-2 to TRBJ2-5; 7 nucleotides align to TRBD1. Germline loops: CDR1 LGHNA, CDR2 YNFKEQ. Trimming took 5 bases from V and 1 from J; bases not matched to a gene: 10. The CDR3 has 16 residues. The CDR3 loop reads CASSDNRGRGQETQYF. For the CDR3, the DNA is TGTGCCAGCAGCGACAACAGGGGAAGGGGCCAAGAGACCCAGTACTTC.

This clonotype has just a few counts. The chain uses TRBV7-6 and TRBJ2-7; the match to TRBD2 covers 7 bases. The CDR3 has 14 residues. V trimming: 1 base; J trimming: 3 bases; junction bases outside the gene matches: 3. Germline V gene lookup returns CDR1 SGHVS and CDR2 FNYEAQ. CDR3 protein: CASSLEGLHYEQYF. The CDR3 DNA sequence: TGTGCCAGCAGCTTAGAGGGACTACACTACGAGCAGTACTTC.

The chain combines TRBV24-1 with TRBJ2-1; tentative D call: TRBD1 (5 bases). The V end lost 8 bases, the J end lost 9 bases, and 10 bases lay between the germline ends. CDR3 length: 11 amino acids. The germline gives CDR1 KGHDR, CDR2 SFDVKD. CDR3 amino acids: CATNQQGEQFF. CDR3 DNA sequence: TGTGCCACCAACCAGCAGGGTGAGCAGTTCTTC.

This clonotype has only a few counts. This chain links TRBV20-1 with TRBJ2-2; 8 bases are a match to TRBD1. There are 14 residues in the CDR3. V lost 3 bases, J lost 5 bases, and 5 bases stayed unmatched. CDR1 and CDR2 (germline): DFQATT, SNEGSKA (reference sequence). Here the CDR3 DNA reads TGCAGTGCTAGTGGACAGGGCTTGACCGGGGAGCTGTTTTTT. Translation gives CSASGQGLTGELFF.

The chain combines TRBV10-3 with TRBJ2-7; 14 nucleotides agree with TRBD2. Trimming took 10 bases from V and 3 from J; bases not matched to a gene: 8. The length of the CDR3 is 15 residues. Germline V gene lookup returns CDR1 ENHRY and CDR2 SYGVKD. The CDR3 loop is CATSGTSGSRYEQYF. In DNA, the CDR3 is TGTGCCACCTCCGGGACTAGCGGGAGTCGCTACGAGCAGTACTTC.

This chain connects TRBV6-5 to TRBJ2-6; no reliable D call. The CDR3 is 16 amino acids. V was pared by 5 bases and J by 2 bases, with 13 bases between. Germline values: CDR1 MNHEY, CDR2 SVGAGI. The DNA of the CDR3 is TGTGCCAGCAGTCGCCGCCCCCTGACTGGGGCCAACGTCCTGACTTTC. It is translated as CASSRRPLTGANVLTF.

This chain links TRBV4-3 with TRBJ2-1; 9 positions match TRBD2. The V segment lost 1 base and the J segment 7 bases; nucleotides outside the gene matches: 2. The CDR3 covers 14 residues. The germline CDR1 and CDR2 sequences are LGHNA and YSLEER. CDR3 sequence: CASSQGLAGNEQFF. CDR3 sequence (DNA): TGCGCCAGCAGCCAAGGCCTAGCGGGGAATGAGCAGTTCTTC.

Only one count was recorded for this clonotype. This chain joins TRBV20-1 and TRBJ2-7, with 9 bases that match TRBD2. Trimming removed 4 bases from V and 0 bases from J; junction bases left unmatched: 7. Germline values: CDR1 DFQATT, CDR2 SNEGSKA (reference sequence). CDR3 length equals 15 residues. CDR3 sequence: CSAKLSGRVSYEQYF. The DNA for the CDR3 is TGCAGTGCTAAACTTAGCGGGAGAGTCTCCTACGAGCAGTACTTC.

With regard to this clonotype: An end of the junction does not agree with germline; a read error may underlie this. This rearrangement joins TRBV29-1 to TRBJ2-7; a possible D gene is TRBD1 (6 bases). The CDR3 is made up of 16 amino acids. Germline values: CDR1 SQVTM, CDR2 ANQGSEA. The CDR3 protein is CSVDVPGHLSGLEQCF. CDR3 DNA: TGCAGCGTCGACGTACCGGGACACCTGTCCGGACTCGAGCAGTGCTTC.

The genes are TRBV5-1 and TRBJ1-2; tentative D call: TRBD1 (6 bases). The CDR3 has 15 residues. The V end was cut by 4 bases, the J end by 1 base, with 14 bases between. The germline CDR1 and CDR2 sequences are SGHRS and YFSETQ. This CDR3 is CASSPAGAFNYGYTF. The CDR3 nucleotides read TGCGCCAGCAGCCCGGCAGGGGCCTTTAACTATGGCTACACCTTC. Based on the CDR3 plus reference TRBV5-1 and TRBJ1-2, the full variable domain is KAGVTQTPRYLIKTRGQQVTLSCSPISGHRSVSWYQQTPGQGLQFLFEYFSETQRNKGNFPGRFSGRQFSNSRSEMNVSTLELGDSALYLCASSPAGAFNYGYTFGSGTRLTVV.

The chain recombines TRBV2 with TRBJ1-2; the D gene is possibly TRBD1 (5 bases). The CDR3 contains 15 residues. The V end was cut by 6 bases, the J end by 7 bases, with 21 bases between. Germline V gives CDR1 SNHLY, CDR2 FYNNEI. The CDR3 sequence is CASRVPGRALGGYTF. The CDR3 DNA is TGTGCCAGCAGGGTTCCGGGACGGGCCCTCGGTGGCTACACCTTC. Based on the CDR3 plus reference TRBV2 and TRBJ1-2, the full variable domain is EPEVTQTPSHQVTQMGQEVILRCVPISNHLYFYWYRQILGQKVEFLVSFYNNEISEKSEIFDDQFSVERPDGSNFTLKIRSTKLEDSAMYFCASRVPGRALGGYTFGSGTRLTVV.